Below are 11 T cell receptor beta chains sequenced from a single sample in a study of shared clonotypes between healthy human individuals. The assay was immunoSEQ multiplex PCR, and TCRdb's table has in-frame clones only and misses some. The table lists 2 million to 2.5 million clones, over 90% of them singletons. Sequencing was carried out using naive CD4+ T cells from PBMCs. Subset in this sample: CD45RA+ positively selected. The receptor set was obtained from a man between 18 and 35 years old in good health. Some clones in this sample may be carry-over from other donors' samples.

The chain combines TRBV5-1 with TRBJ1-2; D is ambiguous. The CDR3 sequence is 15 residues long. V lost 4 bases to trimming and J lost 7 bases, with 20 bases between them. Germline V gene sequence: CDR1 SGHRS, CDR2 YFSETQ. The CDR3 sequence: CASSPGDSPIGGYTF. In DNA, the CDR3 is TGCGCCAGCAGCCCGGGAGACTCCCCTATCGGTGGCTACACCTTC.

The chain couples TRBV5-1 to TRBJ2-6; TRBD1 aligns across 11 bases. Germline values: CDR1 SGHRS, CDR2 YFSETQ. The CDR3 is made up of 18 amino acids. V shed 4 bases, J shed 2 bases, and the junction held 8 bases outside the gene matches. DNA of the CDR3: TGCGCCAGCAGCGGACCCCGGGACAGGGGGACTGGGGCCAACGTCCTGACTTTC. Protein: CASSGPRDRGTGANVLTF.

J is TRBJ2-1 and V is TRBV2, with 9 bases lining up with TRBD2. The CDR3 covers 13 residues. V trimming: 6 bases; J trimming: 10 bases; junction bases outside the gene matches: 7. Per germline, CDR1 SNHLY and CDR2 FYNNEI. The CDR3 loop reads CASRGGLASEQFF. The CDR3 DNA sequence: TGTGCCAGCAGGGGGGGACTAGCAAGCGAGCAGTTCTTC. Supplemented by reference TRBV2 and TRBJ2-1, the full variable domain reads EPEVTQTPSHQVTQMGQEVILRCVPISNHLYFYWYRQILGQKVEFLVSFYNNEISEKSEIFDDQFSVERPDGSNFTLKIRSTKLEDSAMYFCASRGGLASEQFFGPGTRLTVL.

This chain connects TRBV19 to TRBJ2-1; D not resolved. Between the trimmed V and J ends, which lost 7 bases and 7 bases, there was a span of 17 bases. The CDR3 contains 14 residues. The germline CDR1 and CDR2 sequences are LNHDA and SQIVND (reference sequence). CDR3 loop: CASKFSSTWNEQFF. The CDR3 DNA reads TGTGCCAGTAAATTCTCATCGACGTGGAATGAGCAGTTCTTC.

The CDR3 spells CASSLFGLAGSSDTQYF. In DNA form, the CDR3 reads TGTGCCAGCAGTTTATTTGGGCTAGCGGGGTCCTCAGATACGCAGTATTTT. The rearrangement joins TRBV27 to TRBJ2-3, with 9 bases aligning to TRBD2. J was trimmed by 4 bases and V by 1 base; bases with no gene match: 9. The CDR3 has 17 residues. Germline values: CDR1 MNHEY, CDR2 SMNVEV (reference sequence).

CDR3 region: CASSLIGTGSSTDTQYF. Written as DNA, the CDR3 is TGTGCCAGCAGCTTAATAGGGACAGGGTCTAGCACAGATACGCAGTATTTT. The chain has TRBV7-3 and TRBJ2-3; 9 bases agree with TRBD1. This CDR3 contains 17 residues. V was clipped by 1 base and J by 0 bases; unmatched bases: 5. The germline V gene encodes CDR1 SGHTA and CDR2 FQGTGA.

The rearrangement joins TRBV9 to TRBJ2-5; 8 nucleotides match TRBD1. Germline-derived CDR1 and CDR2 are SGDLS and YYNGEE. The length of the CDR3 is 13 residues. J gave up 9 bases and V 0 bases, and 4 bases lay outside the gene matches. The CDR3 DNA reads as TGTGCCAGCAGCGTAGAGGGCAGGGGGCCCCAGTACTTC. It translates to CASSVEGRGPQYF.

The chain has TRBV5-1 and TRBJ2-1; TRBD2 matches at 12 bases. The CDR3 runs 17 residues. V shed 0 bases, J shed 7 bases, and the junction held 8 bases outside the gene matches. Germline assignment: CDR1 SGHRS and CDR2 YFSETQ. This chain's CDR3 is CASSLALAGGPRNEQFF. The CDR3 nucleotides read TGCGCCAGCAGCTTGGCCCTAGCGGGAGGGCCCCGGAATGAGCAGTTCTTC.

The rearrangement links TRBV18 to TRBJ1-2, with TRBD1 matching 7 bases. This CDR3 contains 15 residues. Germline CDR1 KGHSH, CDR2 LQKENI. V trimming: 5 bases; J trimming: 0 bases; junction bases outside the gene matches: 6. The CDR3 loop is CASSSTGTANYGYTF. The CDR3 DNA reads as TGTGCCAGCTCAAGCACAGGGACAGCTAACTATGGCTACACCTTC.

In its sample, this clone was seen once. This sequence joins TRBV5-1 and TRBJ2-1; possible D gene TRBD2, 5 bases. The CDR3 length is 17 residues. The germline gives CDR1 SGHRS, CDR2 YFSETQ. With 1 base removed from V and 0 bases from J, the gap between germline ends came to 14 bases. The CDR3 nucleotides read TGCGCCAGCAGCTTGCACGGCGTCGGGGTCTCCTACAATGAGCAGTTCTTC. The encoded protein is CASSLHGVGVSYNEQFF.

The chain employs TRBV7-9 and TRBJ1-5; D unclear. The CDR3 contains 15 residues. V was cut by 3 bases and J by 2 bases, with 11 bases left in between. CDR1 and CDR2 from the germline V gene are SEHNR and FQNEAQ (reference sequence). The CDR3 bases are TGTGCCAGCAGCTTGGGCGGGGATCGCAATCAGCCCCAGCATTTT. Translating it yields CASSLGGDRNQPQHF.